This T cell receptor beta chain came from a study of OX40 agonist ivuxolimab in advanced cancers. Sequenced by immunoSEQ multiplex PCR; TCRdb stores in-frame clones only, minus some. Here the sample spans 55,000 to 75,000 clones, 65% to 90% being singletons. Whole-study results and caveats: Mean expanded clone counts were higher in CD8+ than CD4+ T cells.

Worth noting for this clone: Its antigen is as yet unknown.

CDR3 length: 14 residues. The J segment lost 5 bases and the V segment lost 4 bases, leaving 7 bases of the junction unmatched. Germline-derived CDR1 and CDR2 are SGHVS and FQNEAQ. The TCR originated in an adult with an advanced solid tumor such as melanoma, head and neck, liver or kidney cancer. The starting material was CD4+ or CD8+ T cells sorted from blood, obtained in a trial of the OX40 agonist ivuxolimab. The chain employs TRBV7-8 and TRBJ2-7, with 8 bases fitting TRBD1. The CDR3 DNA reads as TGTGCCAGCAGCTCGCGGACAGGGCCGGACGAGCAGTACTTC. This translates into CASSSRTGPDEQYF.